The next 3 T cell receptor beta chains were all read from a single sample in a study of shared clonotypes between healthy human individuals. TCRdb's table, derived via immunoSEQ multiplex PCR, lists solely in-frame clones and lacks some. Of some 1 million clones listed, 60% to 80% are singletons. Sequencing input: memory CD4+ T cells sorted from blood. Subset in this sample: CD45RA-negative fraction. These receptors came from a man younger than 35 in good health.

This clone was counted at least ten times. Other DNA sequences within the sample encode an identical CDR3. The chain has TRBV30 and TRBJ2-4; D not certain. The CDR3 runs 15 residues. Trimming took 0 bases from V and 1 from J, leaving 10 bases between them. Germline assignment: CDR1 GTSNPN and CDR2 SVGIG (reference sequence). CDR3 nucleotides: TGTGCCTGGAGTGTCTCTGGCAGGGCCAAAAACATTCAGTACTTC. Its translation: CAWSVSGRAKNIQYF.

Worth noting for this clone: Distinct nucleotide sequences in the sample also encode this CDR3. The chain links TRBV5-1 to TRBJ2-1; D unresolved. Trimming removed 2 bases at V and 0 bases at J, with 3 bases between. CDR3 length equals 13 residues. Germline values: CDR1 SGHRS, CDR2 YFSETQ. CDR3 sequence: CASSLDSYNEQFF. The CDR3 coding sequence is TGCGCCAGCAGCTTAGACTCCTACAATGAGCAGTTCTTC.

The sample holds many counts of this clone. J is TRBJ1-2 and V is TRBV5-1; possibly TRBD1 for D (5 bases). Germline V gene data show CDR1 as SGHRS and CDR2 as YFSETQ. V was trimmed by 2 bases and J by 8 bases, leaving 16 bases between them. The CDR3 runs 14 residues. CDR3 nucleotides: TGCGCCAGCAGCTTAGATCTGGGACGAGAAGGCTACACCTTC. It encodes CASSLDLGREGYTF.